This T cell receptor beta chain is drawn from a study of T cells in women clearing cervical HPV infection (dated by TCRdb to between 2018 and 2020). Looking at the study overall: Cases were some 26 women with histologically confirmed HPV16-related CIN3 or worse, including 2 invasive cancers. The roughly 25 controls were women who cleared a single incident HPV16 infection within 12 months without developing precancer or cancer. Case blood was taken at the visit when the lesion was first identified, whereas control blood was taken when infection was no longer detected. For cases, the median interval between lesion detection and blood sampling was approximately 150 days, with an interquartile range of roughly 90 to 200 days. Since HLA typing was available for only a few women, HLA type could not be ruled out as a confounder. This exploratory proof-of-principle case-control study, nested within the Guanacaste HPV Natural History Study in Costa Rica, compared TCR repertoires among women with different cervical HPV16 outcomes. Cases and controls were matched on year of sample collection and on age within five years. A median age of about 30 years was observed in cases versus approximately 40 in controls, and no significant differences in baseline characteristics were found. The parent cohort enrolled roughly 9,400 women aged 18 or older in Guanacaste, Costa Rica, in about 1992 to 1994 and followed the women for around seven years. As quality controls, five blinded duplicates were added to each group, bringing the total to about 60 samples made up of around 50 participants and some ten replicates. Findings and caveats that apply to the study as a whole: Random forest classifiers combining richness and V gene abundances distinguished cases from controls with an estimated AUC of 0.8 to 0.9. T-cell numbers per sample were unknown, so richness differences could reflect varying T-cell content rather than repertoire biology. CIN3+ cases had significantly higher TCR repertoire richness than controls across sequencing depths, but evenness did not differ between the groups. Cases had lower TRBV6-7 relative abundance than controls (roughly 0.12% versus 0.17%; Bonferroni P = 0.0008). Because of the cross-sectional design, the study could not determine whether the associations came before infection or resulted from infection, and neither effector/memory subsets nor HPV-specific T cells were isolated.

V gives up 2 bases and J gives up 3 bases, and the segment between their germline ends measures 10 bases. The CDR3, from cysteine to phenylalanine, totals 15 residues. The 36 bases shown cover part of the CDR3, and their frame starts at base 1. The CDR1 and CDR2 encoded by the germline V gene are SGHTA and FQGNSA. Worth noting for this clone: It has no known antigen specificity. The CDR3 goes on 3 residues after the read ends, and that part is filled in from the germline J gene.

Every participant had a single incident cervical HPV16 infection, and prevalent HPV16 infections were excluded. Cervical HPV DNA was detected with MY09/MY11 PCR, and genotyping was done with dot-blot hybridization. Under 17 mL of heparinized blood was centrifuged, after which the buffy coat was aliquoted, frozen at -30 degrees C, and then stored at -80 degrees C. QIAGEN kits were used to extract genomic DNA from buffy coat specimens. TCR beta CDR3 regions were amplified by multiplex PCR from an average of around 1,200 ng genomic DNA per sample using the immunoSEQ assay. The assay corrected primer bias using a complete synthetic TCR repertoire to establish an amplification baseline. The amplicons were sequenced on the Illumina platform. Per the source publication's procedure: Sequences were error-corrected by clustering with frequency ratios and a modified nearest-neighbor algorithm and were then analyzed in the immunoSEQ Analyzer with IMGT gene definitions. At each rarefaction depth, TCR richness and evenness were averaged across 20 rarefaction repeats, and samples with fewer sequences than that depth were excluded. Wilcoxon rank sum tests with FDR correction were used to compare V, D and J gene relative abundances between the groups. For the blinded duplicates, the intraclass correlation was roughly 96% for TCR richness and averaged roughly 79% across about 66 gene segments. TCRdb limited this immuneACCESS table to in-frame rearrangements with V and J called. A share of clones is missing; checked studies link under half to unresolved V genes, and the rest is unexplained. V and J calls and clone size follow that table, whereas D and trimming were derived from the DNA. The sample's clone listing holds tens of thousands of clones. The ten largest clones capture about 4.3% of the sample.

This sequence originates from a woman aged 18-69 years with a cervical HPV16 infection that either progressed to CIN3+ or cleared (not recorded which). Input material: blood buffy coat. The chain was built from TRBV7-2 and TRBJ2-2; possibly the D gene is TRBD1, per 5 matching bases. Partial CDR3 DNA: TGTGCCAGCAGCTTAATTTCAGGGTACACCGGGGAG. It specifies CASSLISGYTGE. The whole CDR3 sequence is CASSLISGYTGELFF. Reference TRBV7-2 and TRBJ2-2 proteins supply the regions before and after the CDR3; the full variable domain is: GAGVSQSPSNKVTEKGKDVELRCDPISGHTALYWYRQSLGQGLEFLIYFQGNSAPDKSGLPSDRFSAERTGGSVSTLTIQRTQQEDSAVYLCASSLISGYTGELFFGEGSRLTVL.